The 18 T cell receptor beta chains presented below share a single source sample, sequenced in a study of beta chain features in type 1 diabetes. The authors reverse transcribed all of the isolated RNA, so sequencing captured expressed TCRB transcripts. Method: immunoSEQ multiplex PCR; TCRdb's copy keeps in-frame clones and lacks some. The sample holds 860,000 or so clones, around a sixth seen once. The sample comprised naive CD4+ T cells from blood. The origin of the receptors is a woman under 30 in good health.

This sequence joins TRBV9 and TRBJ2-2; TRBD2 agrees at 11 bases. There are 16 residues in the CDR3. Trimming cost V 0 bases and J 6 bases; bases outside gene matches: 4. Germline CDR1 reads SGDLS; CDR2 reads YYNGEE. DNA of the CDR3: TGTGCCAGCAGCGTAGATAGCGGGAGGGCTTCCGGGGAGCTGTTTTTT. This gives the protein CASSVDSGRASGELFF.

This clone showed up just a few times. CDR3 bases: TGTGCCAGCAGCCTGGACAGGCCTGGCGACGAGCAGTACTTC. This gives the protein CASSLDRPGDEQYF. The chain recombines TRBV7-3 with TRBJ2-7; 7 bases are shared with TRBD1. The CDR3 covers 14 residues. The germline CDR1 and CDR2 sequences are SGHTA and FQGTGA. J lost 5 bases, V lost 5 bases, and 9 bases had no gene match.

V gene TRBV28 combines with J gene TRBJ2-7; D is uncertain. This CDR3 contains 14 residues. CDR1 and CDR2 from the germline V gene are MDHEN and SYDVKM. Trimming left V 3 bases short and J 0 bases short, with 9 bases between. The CDR3 bases are TGTGCCAGCAGTTTTGTTAGGACCTCCTACGAGCAGTACTTC. It yields the protein CASSFVRTSYEQYF.

In its sample, this clone was seen a few times. V and J are TRBV14 and TRBJ2-1; 12 nucleotides match TRBD2. Germline lookup yields CDR1 SGHDN and CDR2 FVKESK. The V and J ends lost 4 bases and 8 bases, in that order; junction bases with no gene match: 3. The CDR3 extends over 14 amino acids. Here the CDR3 DNA reads TGTGCCAGCAGCCCCCTAGCGGGAGGGGATGAGCAGTTCTTC. Its translation is CASSPLAGGDEQFF.

The genes are TRBV27 and TRBJ1-5; D not resolved. CDR3 length equals 14 residues. V was shortened by 2 bases and J by 2 bases, with 7 bases between the two germline ends. Germline V gene sequence: CDR1 MNHEY, CDR2 SMNVEV (reference sequence). The CDR3 sequence is CASSLGPGNQPQHF. The CDR3 coding sequence is TGTGCCAGCAGTTTAGGACCCGGCAATCAGCCCCAGCATTTT.

The chain has TRBV28 and TRBJ1-3; no clear D. Germline-derived CDR1 and CDR2 are MDHEN and SYDVKM. V was clipped by 7 bases and J by 2 bases, with 15 bases between them. The CDR3 length is 15 residues. CDR3 region: CASTQSLGTGNTIYF. The CDR3 nucleotides read TGTGCCAGCACCCAATCCCTGGGTACTGGAAACACCATATATTTT.

CDR3 sequence reads: CASSPRDRGLLTEAFF. Here the CDR3 DNA reads TGTGCCAGCTCACCACGGGACAGGGGGCTTCTCACTGAAGCTTTCTTT. The chain carries TRBV18 and TRBJ1-1, with 12 bases aligning to TRBD1. V trimming: 1 base; J trimming: 4 bases; junction bases outside the gene matches: 4. Germline CDR1 and CDR2: KGHSH and LQKENI. CDR3 length equals 16 residues.

The chain couples TRBV27 to TRBJ2-1, with TRBD2 matching 7 bases. CDR1 and CDR2 from the germline V gene are MNHEY and SMNVEV (reference sequence). The CDR3 is 16 residues long. J lost 4 bases, V lost 5 bases, and 11 bases had no gene match. The CDR3 here is CASSLLGSGLYNEQFF. CDR3 nucleotide sequence: TGTGCCAGCAGTCTCCTTGGTAGCGGGTTATACAATGAGCAGTTCTTC.

This clone has only a few counts. DNA of the CDR3: TGTGCCACCACAGCGGGTAACACCGGGGAGCTGTTTTTT. Protein: CATTAGNTGELFF. The chain recombines TRBV15 with TRBJ2-2, with D possibly matching TRBD2 (6 bases). Per germline, CDR1 LNHNV and CDR2 YYDKDF (reference sequence). The CDR3 loop spans 13 amino acids. With 7 bases removed from V and 2 bases from J, the gap between germline ends came to 8 bases.

This clone showed up just a few times. This rearrangement joins TRBV5-4 to TRBJ2-3; D is perhaps TRBD2 (5 bases). V was shortened by 4 bases and J by 3 bases, with 15 bases between the two germline ends. The CDR3 consists of 15 residues. CDR1 and CDR2 (germline): SGHNT, YYREEE (reference sequence). The CDR3 DNA sequence: TGTGCCAGCAGCCCAATGGACTTAGAAACAGATACGCAGTATTTT. Translated: CASSPMDLETDTQYF.

The V gene is TRBV2, the J gene TRBJ1-5; maybe TRBD1 (6 bases). Germline-derived CDR1 and CDR2 are SNHLY and FYNNEI. V dropped 8 bases and J dropped 7 bases, with 15 bases sitting between them. The CDR3 spans 13 residues. The CDR3 sequence is CASGGNREQPQHF. The CDR3 DNA is TGTGCCAGCGGGGGGAACAGGGAACAGCCCCAGCATTTT.

This clone occurred a few times. The chain recombines TRBV18 with TRBJ2-5; 10 bases are shared with TRBD2. Germline V CDR1 and CDR2: KGHSH, LQKENI. CDR3 length equals 15 residues. V was clipped by 3 bases and J by 3 bases; unmatched bases: 4. CDR3 region: CASSPRSGREETQYF. In DNA form, the CDR3 reads TGTGCCAGCTCACCGAGAAGCGGGAGGGAAGAGACCCAGTACTTC.

The chain carries TRBV19 and TRBJ2-5; 8 bases map to TRBD2. This CDR3 spans 13 amino acids. With 7 bases clipped from V and 3 bases from J, the junction kept 4 bases outside the gene matches. CDR1 is LNHDA and CDR2 is SQIVND in the germline V gene (reference sequence). CDR3: CASTDSGKETQYF. The DNA for the CDR3 is TGTGCCAGTACCGATAGCGGGAAAGAGACCCAGTACTTC.

This clone was counted a few times. Here the CDR3 reads CAISSDRDYGYTF. The CDR3, as DNA: TGTGCCATCAGCTCCGACAGGGACTATGGCTACACCTTC. V gene TRBV10-3 combines with J gene TRBJ1-2, with 7 bases aligning to TRBD1. Trimming at V came to 6 bases and at J to 3 bases, leaving 4 bases not matched to a gene. The CDR3 has 13 residues. Germline loops: CDR1 ENHRY, CDR2 SYGVKD.

This clone was seen a handful of times. The chain employs TRBV4-3 and TRBJ1-5; D unclear. Germline V CDR1 and CDR2: LGHNA, YSLEER. The CDR3 covers 14 residues. The V end lost 1 base, the J end lost 2 bases, and 6 bases lay between the germline ends. CDR3 nucleotide sequence: TGCGCCAGCAGCCAAGGGGTCGGCAATCAGCCCCAGCATTTT. Residues: CASSQGVGNQPQHF.

The rearrangement uses TRBV19 and TRBJ2-1; D is unresolved. Deletions cut 5 bases from V and 12 bases from J, with 17 bases between. In germline, CDR1 is LNHDA, CDR2 SQIVND (reference sequence). This CDR3 spans 13 amino acids. In nucleotides, the CDR3 is TGTGCCAGTAGTGAAGGCCTACAAAGGTCGCAGTTCTTC. Protein product: CASSEGLQRSQFF.

J is TRBJ2-3 and V is TRBV7-9, with D hard to call. The CDR3 totals 12 residues. CDR1 is SEHNR, CDR2 FQNEAQ, per germline (reference sequence). Deletions cut 3 bases from V and 7 bases from J, with 8 bases between. The CDR3 nucleotides are TGTGCCAGCAGCTTTTCCCAAAATACGCAGTATTTT. It translates to CASSFSQNTQYF.

This clone has a handful of counts. The chain is built from TRBV6-5 and TRBJ1-1; 9 nucleotides match TRBD1. Trimming at V came to 5 bases and at J to 5 bases, leaving 9 bases not matched to a gene. Germline V CDR1 and CDR2: MNHEY, SVGAGI. The CDR3 has 15 residues. The CDR3 DNA sequence: TGTGCCAGCAGTGGACAGGGGAAATCGAGTACTGAAGCTTTCTTT. Translation: CASSGQGKSSTEAFF.